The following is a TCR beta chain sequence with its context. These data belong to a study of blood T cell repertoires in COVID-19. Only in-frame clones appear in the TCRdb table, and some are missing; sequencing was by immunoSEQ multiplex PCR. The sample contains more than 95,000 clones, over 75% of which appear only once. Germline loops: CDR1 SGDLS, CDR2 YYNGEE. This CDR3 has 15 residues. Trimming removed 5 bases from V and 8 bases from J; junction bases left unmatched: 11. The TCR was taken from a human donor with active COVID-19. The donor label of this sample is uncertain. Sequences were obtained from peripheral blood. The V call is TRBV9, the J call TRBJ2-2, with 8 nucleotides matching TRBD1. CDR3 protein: CASRRGGQVSGELFF. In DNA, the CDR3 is TGTGCCAGCAGGAGAGGGGGACAGGTTTCTGGGGAGCTGTTTTTT.